This T cell receptor (beta chain) was sequenced in a study of T cell repertoires in cytomegalovirus infection. Whole-study results and caveats: Cumulative frequency of public TCR beta families picked out carriers of CMV plus the relevant HLA.

About this clonotype itself: The antigen remains undetermined.

Germline loops: CDR1 MGHRA, CDR2 YSYEKL. The CDR3 is 15 residues long. The ends were cut back, 0 bases at V and 7 bases at J, with 15 bases in the middle. MiXCR, applied by TCRdb to the reads, yields one record per CDR3 protein. The sample records about 490,000 distinct CDR3 sequences, 26% being singletons. Sequenced: PBMCs. The TCR originated in a human donor in good health (CMV status not recorded). Some clones in this sample may be carry-over from other donors' samples. This sequence joins TRBV4-1 and TRBJ1-2, with D unclear. In nucleotides, the CDR3 is TGCGCCAGCAGCCAAGAAAGGGTCCATGTCGGTGGCTACACCTTC. The encoded protein is CASSQERVHVGGYTF.